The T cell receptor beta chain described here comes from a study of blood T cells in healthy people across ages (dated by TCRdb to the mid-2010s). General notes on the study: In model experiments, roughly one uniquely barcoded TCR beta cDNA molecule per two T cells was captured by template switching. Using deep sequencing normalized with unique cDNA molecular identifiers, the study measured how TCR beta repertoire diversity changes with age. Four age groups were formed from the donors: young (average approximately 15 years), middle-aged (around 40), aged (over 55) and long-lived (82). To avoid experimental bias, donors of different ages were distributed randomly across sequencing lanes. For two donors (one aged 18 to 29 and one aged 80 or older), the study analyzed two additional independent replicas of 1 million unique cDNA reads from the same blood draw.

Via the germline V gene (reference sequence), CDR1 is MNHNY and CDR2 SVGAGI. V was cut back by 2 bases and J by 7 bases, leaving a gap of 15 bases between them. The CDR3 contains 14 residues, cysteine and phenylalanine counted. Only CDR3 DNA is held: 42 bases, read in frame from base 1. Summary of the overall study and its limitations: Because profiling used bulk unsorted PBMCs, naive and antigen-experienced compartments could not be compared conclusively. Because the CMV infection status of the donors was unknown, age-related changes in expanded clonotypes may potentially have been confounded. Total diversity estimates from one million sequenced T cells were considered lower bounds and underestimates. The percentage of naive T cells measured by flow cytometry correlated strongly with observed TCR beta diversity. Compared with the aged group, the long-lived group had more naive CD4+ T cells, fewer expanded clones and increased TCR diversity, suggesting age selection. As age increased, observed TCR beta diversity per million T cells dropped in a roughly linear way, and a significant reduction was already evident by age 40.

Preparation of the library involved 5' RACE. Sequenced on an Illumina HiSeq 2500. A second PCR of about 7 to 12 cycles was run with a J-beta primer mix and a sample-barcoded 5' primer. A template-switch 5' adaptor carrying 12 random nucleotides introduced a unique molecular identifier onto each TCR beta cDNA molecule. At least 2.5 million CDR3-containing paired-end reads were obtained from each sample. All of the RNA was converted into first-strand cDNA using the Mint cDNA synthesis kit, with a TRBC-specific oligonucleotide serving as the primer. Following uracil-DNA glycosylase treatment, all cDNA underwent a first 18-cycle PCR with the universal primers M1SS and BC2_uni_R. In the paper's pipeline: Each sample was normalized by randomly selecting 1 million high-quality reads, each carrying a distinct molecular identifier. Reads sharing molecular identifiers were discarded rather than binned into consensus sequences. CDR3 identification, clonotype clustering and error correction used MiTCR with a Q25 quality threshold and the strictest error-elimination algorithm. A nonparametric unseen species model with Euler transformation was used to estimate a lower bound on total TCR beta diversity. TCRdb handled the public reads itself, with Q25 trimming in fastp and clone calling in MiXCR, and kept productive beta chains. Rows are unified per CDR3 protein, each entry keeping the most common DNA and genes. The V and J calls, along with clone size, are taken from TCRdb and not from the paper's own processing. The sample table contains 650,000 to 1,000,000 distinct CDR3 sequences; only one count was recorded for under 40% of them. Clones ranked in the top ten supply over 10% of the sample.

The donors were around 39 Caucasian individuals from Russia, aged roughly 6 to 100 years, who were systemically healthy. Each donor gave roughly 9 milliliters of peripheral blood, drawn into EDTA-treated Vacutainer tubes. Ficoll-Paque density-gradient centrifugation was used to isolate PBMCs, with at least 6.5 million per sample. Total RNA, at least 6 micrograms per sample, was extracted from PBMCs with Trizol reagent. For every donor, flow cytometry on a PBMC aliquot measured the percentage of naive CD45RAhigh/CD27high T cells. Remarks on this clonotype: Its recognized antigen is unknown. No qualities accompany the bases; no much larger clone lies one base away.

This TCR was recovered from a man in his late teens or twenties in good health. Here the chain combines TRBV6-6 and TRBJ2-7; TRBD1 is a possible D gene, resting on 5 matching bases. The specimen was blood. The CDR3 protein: CASSYTRQYNEQYF. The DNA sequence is TGTGCCAGCAGTTACACAAGACAGTACAATGAGCAGTACTTC.